Presented here are 27 T cell receptor beta chains from one specimen sequenced in a study of T-cell memory formation after mild COVID-19. TCRdb redid the calling of the 5' RACE reads with MiXCR, one entry per CDR3 protein. The sample yields fewer than 200,000 distinct CDR3 sequences, approximately 17% seen once. Sequences were obtained from PBMCs or a T cell subset sorted from them (not recorded which). The origin of the receptors is a man younger than 35 who had mild COVID-19 (a few samples of this study predate the infection). Cell type and time point are not known.

The rearrangement links TRBV5-1 to TRBJ1-3; 11 nucleotides line up with TRBD1. Germline V gene sequence: CDR1 SGHRS, CDR2 YFSETQ. The CDR3 has 18 amino acids. V was pared by 4 bases and J by 1 base, with 10 bases of the junction left unmatched. This CDR3 reads CASSQGTGGLLSGNTIYF. Here the CDR3 DNA reads TGCGCCAGCAGCCAAGGGACAGGGGGACTACTATCTGGAAACACCATATATTTT. The complete variable domain, with remaining parts taken from reference TRBV5-1 and TRBJ1-3, reads KAGVTQTPRYLIKTRGQQVTLSCSPISGHRSVSWYQQTPGQGLQFLFEYFSETQRNKGNFPGRFSGRQFSNSRSEMNVSTLELGDSALYLCASSQGTGGLLSGNTIYFGEGSWLTVV.

In its sample, this clonotype was seen a few times. The chain has TRBV28 and TRBJ2-3, with 8 bases lining up with TRBD2. V lost 5 bases, J lost 3 bases, and 10 bases stayed unmatched. Germline CDR1 and CDR2: MDHEN and SYDVKM. This CDR3 has 16 amino acids. CDR3 region: CASSPIGRGATDTQYF. CDR3 DNA: TGTGCCAGCAGTCCCATCGGGCGGGGGGCTACAGATACGCAGTATTTT.

This clonotype was counted ten times or more. This chain connects TRBV6-5 to TRBJ1-1, with 10 positions matching TRBD1. Germline CDR1 reads MNHEY; CDR2 reads SVGAGI. This CDR3 is built from 15 residues. The V segment lost 1 base and the J segment 5 bases; nucleotides outside the gene matches: 4. Here the CDR3 DNA reads TGTGCCAGCAGTTACTGGAAGGGACAGGGGACTGAAGCTTTCTTT. Translated: CASSYWKGQGTEAFF.

The gene calls are TRBV24-1 and TRBJ2-6, with D tentatively TRBD1 (5 bases). The germline V gene has CDR1 KGHDR and CDR2 SFDVKD. The CDR3 contains 15 residues. V lost 3 bases, J lost 10 bases, and 15 bases lay in between. In DNA form, the CDR3 reads TGTGCCACCAGTGATCCCATTCTGGGGCCAAACGTCCTGACTTTC. Protein product: CATSDPILGPNVLTF.

The genes are TRBV20-1 and TRBJ1-5, with 8 bases identical to TRBD1. The ends lost 6 bases at V and 2 bases at J; junction bases unmatched: 6. The germline V gene has CDR1 DFQATT and CDR2 SNEGSKA (reference sequence). The length of the CDR3 is 14 residues. This CDR3 reads CSARRGQGNQPQHF. CDR3 DNA: TGCAGTGCCCGACGGGGACAGGGCAATCAGCCCCAGCATTTT.

This rearrangement joins TRBV12-3 or TRBV12-4 to TRBJ2-3, with TRBD1 matching 8 bases. V gave up 6 bases and J gave up 0 bases; unmatched junction bases: 5. This CDR3 region has 15 residues. The CDR3 DNA is TGTGCCAGCAGCAACAGGGGGGTTAGCACAGATACGCAGTATTTT. Encoded protein: CASSNRGVSTDTQYF.

This clonotype was seen more than once but under ten times. The J gene is TRBJ2-5, the V gene TRBV4-3; D gene ambiguous. V was cut by 1 base and J by 5 bases, with 8 bases left in between. The CDR3 consists of 13 residues. The germline V gene has CDR1 LGHNA and CDR2 YSLEER. The CDR3 here is CASSQGFGETQYF. The CDR3 coding sequence is TGCGCCAGCAGCCAAGGGTTCGGGGAGACCCAGTACTTC.

In its sample, this clonotype was seen a few times. The V and J genes are TRBV15 and TRBJ1-2; unclear D gene. The CDR3 runs 14 residues. The germline V gene has CDR1 LNHNV and CDR2 YYDKDF (reference sequence). Trimming removed 0 bases at V and 8 bases at J, with 13 bases between. The CDR3 DNA sequence: TGTGCCACCAGCAGAGATAGGGCAGGATGGGGCTACACCTTC. Translated: CATSRDRAGWGYTF.

This clonotype was observed a handful of times. The rearrangement joins TRBV9 to TRBJ2-5; 10 bases match TRBD2. This CDR3 region has 17 residues. Germline V gives CDR1 SGDLS, CDR2 YYNGEE. The V and J ends lost 4 bases and 5 bases, in that order; junction bases with no gene match: 14. This CDR3 is CASSLPGTSGASETQYF. CDR3 sequence (DNA): TGTGCCAGCAGCCTCCCGGGTACTAGCGGGGCCTCGGAGACCCAGTACTTC.

This chain connects TRBV7-2 to TRBJ2-7; D is perhaps TRBD2 (5 bases). The CDR3 is made up of 13 amino acids. V gave up 2 bases and J gave up 4 bases, with 9 bases separating them. Germline V lookup: CDR1 SGHTA, CDR2 FQGNSA. CDR3 residues: CASSLSGRYEQYV. As DNA, the CDR3 is TGTGCCAGCAGCTTAAGCGGTCGGTACGAGCAGTACGTC.

This clonotype has more than one count but fewer than ten. V and J are TRBV20-1 and TRBJ2-2; 7 bases are a match to TRBD2. Losses at the gene ends were 6 bases for V and 0 bases for J; bases not matched to a gene: 4. In germline, CDR1 is DFQATT, CDR2 SNEGSKA (reference sequence). The length of the CDR3 is 14 residues. CDR3 residues: CSANGLANTGELFF. The CDR3 DNA is TGCAGTGCGAATGGACTAGCGAACACCGGGGAGCTGTTTTTT.

V gene TRBV2 combines with J gene TRBJ2-7; D unresolved. Germline assignment: CDR1 SNHLY and CDR2 FYNNEI. Between the trimmed V and J ends, which lost 1 base and 2 bases, there was a span of 9 bases. The CDR3 totals 14 residues. The CDR3 nucleotides are TGTGCCAGCAGTGAAGGTCCAAGGGCCTACGAGCAGTACGTC. It translates to CASSEGPRAYEQYV.

The chain couples TRBV7-9 to TRBJ1-1; tentatively, D is TRBD1 (5 bases). CDR1 and CDR2 from the germline V gene are SEHNR and FQNEAQ (reference sequence). The germline V and J ends were trimmed by 5 bases and 2 bases, with 12 bases remaining between them. The CDR3 is made up of 14 amino acids. Here the CDR3 reads CASSVGEGNTEAFF. The DNA for the CDR3 is TGTGCCAGCAGCGTAGGGGAGGGTAACACTGAAGCTTTCTTT.

This clonotype was seen a handful of times. This chain joins TRBV20-1 and TRBJ1-2, with unresolved D. The V and J ends lost 0 bases and 7 bases respectively, with 9 bases between them. Germline CDR1 DFQATT, CDR2 SNEGSKA (reference sequence). The CDR3 is 12 amino acids. This CDR3 is CSARDHMGGYTF. CDR3 DNA sequence: TGCAGTGCTAGAGATCACATGGGTGGCTACACCTTC.

The V call is TRBV15, the J call TRBJ2-5; D may be TRBD2 (6 bases). The V and J ends lost 11 bases and 5 bases respectively, with 15 bases between them. CDR1 LNHNV and CDR2 YYDKDF come from the germline V gene (reference sequence). This CDR3 region has 12 residues. The CDR3 is CASGELYETQYF. CDR3 bases: TGTGCCTCGGGGGAGCTTTATGAGACCCAGTACTTC. Full variable domain (remainder filled in from reference TRBV15 and TRBJ2-5): DAMVIQNPRYQVTQFGKPVTLSCSQTLNHNVMYWYQQKSSQAPKLLFHYYDKDFNNEADTPDNFQSRRPNTSFCFLDIRSPGLGDTAMYLCASGELYETQYFGPGTRLLVL.

This clonotype was seen a few times. The gene calls are TRBV7-2 and TRBJ2-7, with D possibly being TRBD1 or TRBD2 (5 bases each). Germline lookup yields CDR1 SGHTA and CDR2 FQGNSA. The V gene lost 4 bases and the J gene lost 1 base, with 11 bases spanning the gap. The CDR3 is 14 amino acids. The CDR3 DNA follows: TGTGCCAGCAGCTCCCGCAGGGAGTCCTACGAGCAGTACTTC. It translates to CASSSRRESYEQYF.

The V call is TRBV10-2, the J call TRBJ2-3, with D unresolved. The V gene lost 3 bases and the J gene lost 3 bases, with 7 bases spanning the gap. From germline, CDR1 is WSHSY and CDR2 SAAADI. There are 13 residues in the CDR3. CDR3 region: CASSDYATDTQYF. In nucleotides, the CDR3 is TGCGCCAGCAGTGATTATGCTACAGATACGCAGTATTTT.

The chain has TRBV20-1 and TRBJ2-6; D is ambiguous. Germline loops: CDR1 DFQATT, CDR2 SNEGSKA (reference sequence). The ends were cut back, 6 bases at V and 0 bases at J, with 12 bases in the middle. The CDR3 is 15 residues long. CDR3 protein: CSAFAASSGANVLTF. The CDR3 DNA is TGCAGTGCCTTCGCGGCCAGCTCTGGGGCCAACGTCCTGACTTTC.

This clonotype was detected ten times or more. The J gene is TRBJ2-3, the V gene TRBV4-2; TRBD1 aligns across 7 bases. The length of the CDR3 is 19 residues. Germline assignment: CDR1 LGHNA and CDR2 YNFKEQ. The junction had 14 bases not matched to a gene; V was cut back by 0 bases and J by 2 bases. CDR3 in amino acids: CASSQERGHNGGLTDTQYF. CDR3 DNA sequence: TGTGCCAGCAGCCAAGAAAGGGGGCATAACGGAGGCCTCACAGATACGCAGTATTTT.

This clonotype was seen more than once but under ten times. The chain employs TRBV5-1 and TRBJ1-6, with TRBD1 as a possible D gene (5 bases). Per germline, CDR1 SGHRS and CDR2 YFSETQ. V was trimmed by 0 bases and J by 10 bases, leaving 14 bases between them. The CDR3 is made up of 15 amino acids. In nucleotides, the CDR3 is TGCGCCAGCAGCTTGGTGACAGTAAGGGACTCACCCCTCCACTTT. Translating it yields CASSLVTVRDSPLHF.

This clonotype occurred many times. The chain recombines TRBV21-1 with TRBJ2-7. TRBV21-1 is classified as a pseudogene. The CDR3 has 10 residues. The DNA for the CDR3 is TGTGCCACCCTTTGGTACGAGCAGTACTTC. It codes for CATLWYEQYF.

This clonotype has just a few counts. This chain links TRBV6-1 with TRBJ2-1; 8 bases agree with TRBD2. With 5 bases clipped from V and 6 bases from J, the junction kept 9 bases outside the gene matches. This CDR3 has 15 residues. Per the germline V gene, CDR1 is MNHNS and CDR2 is SASEGT. In DNA form, the CDR3 reads TGTGCCAGCAGTACCGGGTTCGGGGGGGCCAATGAGCAGTTCTTC. Its translation is CASSTGFGGANEQFF.

This chain uses TRBV6-2 or TRBV6-3 with TRBJ1-1; D is ambiguous. Per germline, CDR1 MNHEY and CDR2 SVGEGT. The V gene lost 5 bases and the J gene lost 7 bases, with 17 bases spanning the gap. The CDR3 runs 14 residues. This chain's CDR3 is CASSEPRRRGEAFF. The CDR3 bases are TGTGCCAGCAGTGAGCCTAGAAGGCGGGGTGAAGCTTTCTTT.

This clonotype was seen only a few times. The chain couples TRBV28 to TRBJ2-3, with TRBD2 identical over 10 bases. The germline V gene has CDR1 MDHEN and CDR2 SYDVKM. The CDR3 is 18 residues long. Trimming removed 6 bases from V and 0 bases from J; junction bases left unmatched: 12. The CDR3 protein is CASSPRLAGALSTDTQYF. The CDR3 DNA sequence: TGTGCCAGCAGCCCGCGTCTAGCGGGGGCCCTCAGCACAGATACGCAGTATTTT.

This chain uses TRBV7-9 with TRBJ2-1; TRBD2 aligns across 9 bases. Germline V gene sequence: CDR1 SEHNR, CDR2 FQNEAQ (reference sequence). The CDR3 is made up of 15 amino acids. V shed 5 bases, J shed 5 bases, and the junction held 7 bases outside the gene matches. CDR3 amino acids: CASSLGRGGHNEQFF. CDR3 nucleotide sequence: TGTGCCAGCAGCCTCGGGCGGGGGGGTCACAATGAGCAGTTCTTC.

V gene TRBV5-1 combines with J gene TRBJ1-5; D unresolved. This CDR3 comprises 15 residues. The V and J ends lost 4 bases and 9 bases respectively, with 20 bases between them. CDR1 SGHRS and CDR2 YFSETQ come from the germline V gene. The CDR3 sequence: CASSPSPGDLGPQHF. CDR3 nucleotide sequence: TGCGCCAGCAGCCCCTCCCCAGGAGACCTCGGGCCCCAGCATTTT.

V usage is TRBV7-8 and J usage is TRBJ2-2; 8 nucleotides line up with TRBD2. This CDR3 has 15 amino acids. Trimming at V came to 5 bases and at J to 7 bases, leaving 9 bases not matched to a gene. CDR1 and CDR2 from the germline V gene are SGHVS and FQNEAQ. The CDR3 DNA reads TGTGCCAGCAGCCAAAGATGGACTAGCTACGGGGAGCTGTTTTTT. Translated: CASSQRWTSYGELFF. The full variable domain, completed using reference TRBV7-8 and TRBJ2-2, is GAGVSQSPRYKVAKRGQDVALRCDPISGHVSLFWYQQALGQGPEFLTYFQNEAQLDKSGLPSDRFFAERPEGSVSTLKIQRTQQEDSAVYLCASSQRWTSYGELFFGEGSRLTVL.